This TCR beta chain was retrieved from a study of blood T cell repertoires in COVID-19. Looking at the study overall: Acute and convalescent COVID-19 specimens originated in the United States, Italy and Spain.

The germline V gene has CDR1 SGHRS and CDR2 YFSETQ. The CDR3 consists of 15 residues. Trimming stripped 1 base from V and 8 bases from J, with 15 bases between. Clones were read by immunoSEQ multiplex PCR, and TCRdb kept only the in-frame ones, dropping some. Of about 210,000 clones listed, 88% are singletons. The clonotype comes from a man aged 18 to 29 with active or convalescent COVID-19. The chain employs TRBV5-1 and TRBJ1-4; no reliable D call. The specimen was peripheral blood. Here the CDR3 reads CASSLTGISLEKLFF. Here the CDR3 DNA reads TGCGCCAGCAGCTTGACCGGGATAAGTCTCGAAAAACTGTTTTTT.